The 26 T cell receptor beta chains reported below all come from one sample, sequenced in a study of PD-L1 blockade in urothelial cancer. The table came from immunoSEQ multiplex PCR; TCRdb's copy has only in-frame clones and leaves some out. Counted here are about 45,000 clones, around 89% occurring once; the ten biggest clones make up less than 4%. The material sequenced was PBMCs, taken around atezolizumab (anti-PD-L1) treatment. The source is a man older than 75 with urothelial cancer.

V and J are TRBV5-5 and TRBJ1-1; 12 bases agree with TRBD1. CDR1 SGHKS and CDR2 YYEKEE come from the germline V gene (reference sequence). The junction had 5 bases not matched to a gene; V was cut back by 4 bases and J by 4 bases. CDR3 length: 15 amino acids. CDR3 protein: CASSPGQGASTEAFF. The DNA of the CDR3 is TGTGCCAGCAGCCCGGGACAGGGGGCGAGCACTGAAGCTTTCTTT.

The gene calls are TRBV6-1 and TRBJ1-1; the D gene is possibly TRBD1 (6 bases). Germline CDR1 is MNHNS and CDR2 is SASEGT. Trimming shortened V by 6 bases and J by 6 bases, and 14 bases separated the two germline ends. This CDR3 spans 13 amino acids. CDR3 coding DNA: TGTGCCAGCAGCCTATCAGGGGTCGCTGAAGCTTTCTTT. Encoded protein: CASSLSGVAEAFF.

V is TRBV5-6 and J is TRBJ1-1; TRBD1 matches at 9 bases. From germline, CDR1 is SGHDT and CDR2 YYEEEE. J gave up 5 bases and V 4 bases, and 6 bases lay outside the gene matches. There are 14 residues in the CDR3. The CDR3 DNA sequence: TGTGCCAGCAGCGTGACAGGGGGGGAGACTGAAGCTTTCTTT. As protein: CASSVTGGETEAFF.

The chain carries TRBV9 and TRBJ2-6; D perhaps matches TRBD1 (8 bases). The CDR3 runs 19 residues. Germline values: CDR1 SGDLS, CDR2 YYNGEE. V shed 3 bases and J shed 3 bases, with 22 bases lying between them. CDR3 nucleotide sequence: TGTGCCAGCAGCGCGTGGGGGGGACAGGTAAAAGATGGGGCCAACGTCCTGACTTTC. Translated, it gives CASSAWGGQVKDGANVLTF.

The chain has TRBV30 and TRBJ2-3; possible D gene TRBD1, 5 bases. V lost 4 bases and J lost 3, with 14 bases in between. The CDR3 is 14 amino acids. The germline V gene encodes CDR1 GTSNPN and CDR2 SVGIG (reference sequence). This chain's CDR3 is CAWNARAGTDTQYF. DNA of the CDR3: TGTGCCTGGAACGCCCGGGCAGGGACAGATACGCAGTATTTT.

V and J are TRBV27 and TRBJ2-1, with 7 bases lining up with TRBD2. The CDR3 is 13 residues long. Germline V gives CDR1 MNHEY, CDR2 SMNVEV (reference sequence). V gave up 2 bases and J gave up 15 bases; unmatched junction bases: 10. DNA for the CDR3: TGTGCCAGCAGTTTACAAGGAGCGGGGATGCGGTTCTTC. Its protein is CASSLQGAGMRFF.

V gene TRBV19 combines with J gene TRBJ1-5, with D perhaps TRBD1 (6 bases). Germline V gene data show CDR1 as LNHDA and CDR2 as SQIVND (reference sequence). The CDR3 consists of 16 residues. Trimming took 3 bases from V and 3 from J, leaving 15 bases between them. DNA of the CDR3: TGTGCCAGTAGTATGCGCGACAGGCCCCCCAATCAGCCCCAGCATTTT. It specifies CASSMRDRPPNQPQHF.

This sequence joins TRBV28 and TRBJ2-7, with 7 bases matching TRBD2. Germline-derived CDR1 and CDR2 are MDHEN and SYDVKM. This CDR3 region has 18 residues. J lost 3 bases, V lost 3 bases, and 17 bases had no gene match. CDR3 DNA: TGTGCCAGCAGTTTGGGCCTTTACGGACTAGTGAGGGACTACGAGCAGTACTTC. Translation: CASSLGLYGLVRDYEQYF.

This clone was counted between two and nine times. The gene calls are TRBV19 and TRBJ1-4; 8 bases fit TRBD1. CDR1 and CDR2 (germline): LNHDA, SQIVND (reference sequence). CDR3 length equals 15 residues. Trimming took 2 bases from V and 2 from J; bases not matched to a gene: 1. The CDR3 sequence: CASSIRTGTNEKLFF. The CDR3 bases are TGTGCCAGTAGTATAAGGACAGGGACTAATGAAAAACTGTTTTTT.

This chain connects TRBV2 to TRBJ1-2; D might be TRBD1 (6 bases). V was cut by 1 base and J by 5 bases, with 14 bases left in between. The CDR3 extends over 15 amino acids. Germline V gene lookup returns CDR1 SNHLY and CDR2 FYNNEI. CDR3 residues: CASSEEAGTIYGYTF. CDR3 coding DNA: TGTGCCAGCAGTGAAGAAGCAGGGACAATATATGGCTACACCTTC.

The chain recombines TRBV6-4 with TRBJ2-3, with TRBD2 identical over 7 bases. From germline, CDR1 is MRHNA and CDR2 SNTAGT. The CDR3 extends over 12 amino acids. The trim removed 7 bases at V and 6 bases at J, leaving 4 bases unmatched. CDR3 protein: CASTGGKDTQYF. The CDR3 DNA sequence: TGTGCCAGCACGGGGGGAAAGGATACGCAGTATTTT.

This rearrangement joins TRBV19 to TRBJ2-5; D possibly corresponds to TRBD2 (5 bases). The V end lost 3 bases, the J end lost 0 bases, and 14 bases lay between the germline ends. The CDR3 is made up of 16 amino acids. Per germline, CDR1 LNHDA and CDR2 SQIVND (reference sequence). As DNA, the CDR3 is TGTGCCAGTAGTATGGGATTTAGGGAGTACCAAGAGACCCAGTACTTC. Translation: CASSMGFREYQETQYF.

V usage is TRBV4-3 and J usage is TRBJ2-2; D not certain. Trimming shortened V by 1 base and J by 1 base, and 4 bases separated the two germline ends. CDR3 length: 14 amino acids. Germline values: CDR1 LGHNA, CDR2 YSLEER. The CDR3 nucleotides read TGCGCCAGCAGCCAAGTCCGGAACACCGGGGAGCTGTTTTTT. It translates to CASSQVRNTGELFF.

DNA for the CDR3: TGTGCCAGCAATTTGGACAGGGGGGAGCAGTACTTC. Amino acids: CASNLDRGEQYF. The chain carries TRBV2 and TRBJ2-7, with 10 bases aligning to TRBD1. This CDR3 region has 12 residues. V shed 7 bases, J shed 7 bases, and the junction held 4 bases outside the gene matches. Germline CDR1 and CDR2: SNHLY and FYNNEI.

This clone was counted between two and nine times. The genes are TRBV7-2 and TRBJ2-2, with 8 bases that match TRBD2. With 5 bases clipped from V and 1 base from J, the junction kept 3 bases outside the gene matches. CDR1 and CDR2 from the germline V gene are SGHTA and FQGNSA. This CDR3 comprises 15 residues. The CDR3 sequence is CASSTTSGNTGELFF. The CDR3 coding sequence is TGTGCCAGCAGCACTACTAGCGGGAACACCGGGGAGCTGTTTTTT.

In this sample, this clone turned up once. The chain is built from TRBV5-1 and TRBJ2-2, with D unclear. The CDR3 contains 14 residues. The V and J ends lost 0 bases and 1 base respectively, with 4 bases between them. The V gene's germline CDR1 is SGHRS and CDR2 YFSETQ. The CDR3 protein is CASSLAGNTGELFF. DNA of the CDR3: TGCGCCAGCAGCTTGGCAGGGAACACCGGGGAGCTGTTTTTT.

With respect to this clone: At one end, the junction sequence differs from germline, possibly due to a read error. The chain uses TRBV2 and TRBJ2-5; tentative D call: TRBD2 (5 bases). The CDR3 loop spans 11 amino acids. Germline-derived CDR1 and CDR2 are SNHLY and FYNNEI. This chain's CDR3 is CASRLGEAQYF. CDR3 DNA: TGTGCCAGCAGGTTGGGAGAGGCCCAGTACTTC. The complete variable domain, with remaining parts taken from reference TRBV2 and TRBJ2-5, reads EPEVTQTPSHQVTQMGQEVILRCVPISNHLYFYWYRQILGQKVEFLVSFYNNEISEKSEIFDDQFSVERPDGSNFTLKIRSTKLEDSAMYFCASRLGEAQYFGPGTRLLVL.

The chain combines TRBV28 with TRBJ1-2; 8 bases map to TRBD1. J lost 4 bases, V lost 7 bases, and 8 bases had no gene match. Per germline, CDR1 MDHEN and CDR2 SYDVKM. CDR3 length equals 14 residues. The CDR3 DNA reads TGTGCCAGCACCTCCACAGGGGGTCCCTATGGCTACACCTTC. Amino acids: CASTSTGGPYGYTF.

This clone was counted a single time. The chain has TRBV6-5 and TRBJ1-1; tentative D call: TRBD1 (6 bases). The germline V gene encodes CDR1 MNHEY and CDR2 SVGAGI. V gave up 6 bases and J gave up 3 bases, with 11 bases separating them. This CDR3 comprises 13 residues. The CDR3 is CASSPTGYTEAFF. The DNA for the CDR3 is TGTGCCAGCAGCCCGACAGGCTACACTGAAGCTTTCTTT.

This chain joins TRBV9 and TRBJ2-7; D is possibly TRBD1 (5 bases). This CDR3 comprises 16 residues. Trimming shortened V by 4 bases and J by 3 bases, and 20 bases separated the two germline ends. The germline gives CDR1 SGDLS, CDR2 YYNGEE. The chain's CDR3 is CASSPGLDIGVYEQYF. The CDR3 nucleotides read TGTGCCAGCAGCCCTGGTTTGGACATAGGAGTCTACGAGCAGTACTTC.

The chain joins TRBV6-5 to TRBJ2-6; no firm D call. The ends were cut back, 6 bases at V and 1 base at J, with 7 bases in the middle. Per germline, CDR1 MNHEY and CDR2 SVGAGI. The CDR3 is 14 amino acids. CDR3: CASRTVSGANVLTF. CDR3 in DNA: TGTGCCAGCAGGACTGTATCTGGGGCCAACGTCCTGACTTTC.

This chain joins TRBV5-5 and TRBJ1-5; D might be TRBD1 (5 bases). Germline V gene data show CDR1 as SGHKS and CDR2 as YYEKEE (reference sequence). The germline V and J ends were trimmed by 1 base and 4 bases, with 12 bases remaining between them. The CDR3 length is 15 residues. This CDR3 reads CASSLLAGPNQPQHF. The CDR3 coding sequence is TGTGCCAGCAGCTTGTTGGCAGGGCCTAATCAGCCCCAGCATTTT.

V is TRBV6-6 and J is TRBJ1-5, with TRBD1 identical over 12 bases. The CDR3 contains 16 residues. The germline CDR1 and CDR2 sequences are MNHNY and SVGAGI (reference sequence). After removal of 2 bases from V and 6 bases from J, the junction contained 5 bases not matched to a gene. The CDR3 sequence: CASSYTGDRGRQPQHF. CDR3 DNA: TGTGCCAGCAGTTACACTGGGGACAGGGGGCGTCAGCCCCAGCATTTT.

This chain connects TRBV27 to TRBJ1-2; 9 bases match TRBD1. Germline V gives CDR1 MNHEY, CDR2 SMNVEV (reference sequence). This CDR3 spans 14 amino acids. Unmatched junction bases numbered 9, after V lost 7 bases and J lost 6 bases. Here the CDR3 reads CASKGTGRGDGYTF. CDR3 in DNA: TGTGCCAGCAAGGGGACAGGGAGGGGTGATGGCTACACCTTC.

This clone appeared once. The chain is built from TRBV20-1 and TRBJ2-1; D remains ambiguous. V gave up 5 bases and J gave up 6 bases, with 8 bases separating them. Germline V gene lookup returns CDR1 DFQATT and CDR2 SNEGSKA (reference sequence). This CDR3 region has 11 residues. The CDR3 is CSAPLPNEQFF. The CDR3 DNA is TGCAGTGCTCCCCTACCCAATGAGCAGTTCTTC.

This clone has a handful of counts. The chain carries TRBV6-5 and TRBJ1-2, with D perhaps TRBD1 (5 bases). The V and J ends lost 4 bases and 2 bases respectively, with 11 bases between them. The CDR3 contains 14 residues. The germline CDR1 and CDR2 sequences are MNHEY and SVGAGI. This CDR3 reads CASSLDTGNYGYTF. In DNA, the CDR3 is TGTGCCAGCAGTTTAGATACAGGCAACTATGGCTACACCTTC.